Following are 27 T cell receptor beta chains from one sample sequenced in a study of blood T cell repertoires in COVID-19. Profiling relied on immunoSEQ multiplex PCR, and the TCRdb table lists in-frame clones only, not all of them. In the table there are about 7,000 clones, around 88% of which are singletons. Sequencing used peripheral blood. The receptors derive from a woman in her sixties or seventies with active COVID-19.

The chain carries TRBV19 and TRBJ2-1; 10 nucleotides match TRBD2. This CDR3 is 16 amino acids long. Germline V gene data show CDR1 as LNHDA and CDR2 as SQIVND (reference sequence). With 1 base clipped from V and 5 bases from J, the junction kept 5 bases outside the gene matches. The CDR3 nucleotides are TGTGCCAGTAGTATAGTAGGGGGACTAGCGAACAATGAGCAGTTCTTC. This translates into CASSIVGGLANNEQFF.

The chain combines TRBV7-2 with TRBJ1-1; possibly TRBD1 for D (5 bases). Trimming left V 4 bases short and J 1 base short, with 7 bases between. Germline loops: CDR1 SGHTA, CDR2 FQGNSA. CDR3 length: 13 amino acids. CDR3 region: CASSSQGNTEAFF. For the CDR3, the DNA is TGTGCCAGCAGCTCCCAGGGGAACACTGAAGCTTTCTTT.

The chain is built from TRBV6-2 or TRBV6-3 and TRBJ1-5; D is perhaps TRBD1 (6 bases). Germline loops: CDR1 MNHEY, CDR2 SVGEGT. Trimming shortened V by 5 bases and J by 4 bases, and 21 bases separated the two germline ends. The CDR3 totals 17 residues. The CDR3 nucleotides read TGTGCCAGCAGTAAGACGCAGGGGCCAAGGTCGAATCAGCCCCAGCATTTT. This translates into CASSKTQGPRSNQPQHF.

This clone was seen once. The chain links TRBV19 to TRBJ2-3; TRBD1 agrees at 7 bases. Germline V gene lookup returns CDR1 LNHDA and CDR2 SQIVND (reference sequence). J lost 1 base, V lost 4 bases, and 5 bases had no gene match. The length of the CDR3 is 15 residues. DNA of the CDR3: TGTGCCAGTAGTAAGGGGGCAACTGGCACAGATACGCAGTATTTT. Translation gives CASSKGATGTDTQYF.

The rearrangement links TRBV6-1 to TRBJ1-3; 8 bases are a match to TRBD1. Losses at the gene ends were 2 bases for V and 4 bases for J; bases not matched to a gene: 13. The CDR3 is 18 amino acids. Germline V lookup: CDR1 MNHNS, CDR2 SASEGT. The CDR3 loop is CASSETPGQGLGGNTIYF. The CDR3, as DNA: TGTGCCAGCAGTGAAACCCCAGGACAGGGCTTGGGCGGAAACACCATATATTTT.

The chain links TRBV4-2 to TRBJ2-7, with TRBD2 matching over 8 bases. The germline CDR1 and CDR2 sequences are LGHNA and YNFKEQ. Germline trimming cut 1 base from V and 1 base from J; bases unmatched to any gene: 9. The CDR3 totals 17 residues. CDR3 loop: CASSQGAGGAGSYEQYF. CDR3 DNA: TGTGCCAGCAGCCAAGGGGCCGGGGGGGCCGGATCCTACGAGCAGTACTTC.

The chain has TRBV28 and TRBJ1-1; a weak D match, TRBD1 (5 bases). Deletions cut 3 bases from V and 6 bases from J, with 14 bases between. This CDR3 has 14 amino acids. CDR1 is MDHEN, CDR2 SYDVKM, per germline. CDR3 DNA: TGTGCCAGCAGTTTCCGCAGGGAATTATCTGAAGCTTTCTTT. This gives the protein CASSFRRELSEAFF.

This chain uses TRBV3-1 (or the pseudogene TRBV3-2) with TRBJ1-3; D might be TRBD1 (6 bases). The CDR3 totals 15 residues. CDR1 and CDR2 from the germline V gene are LGHDT and YNNKEL (reference sequence). The V gene lost 5 bases and the J gene lost 0 bases, with 11 bases spanning the gap. The CDR3 nucleotides are TGTGCCAGCAGCGAACAGGGTTTCTCTGGAAACACCATATATTTT. Translating gives CASSEQGFSGNTIYF.

The CDR3 coding sequence is TGTGCCGGATCATATCAGGGGGCCGCCCAGCCCCAGCATTTT. It translates to CAGSYQGAAQPQHF. This rearrangement joins TRBV6-5 to TRBJ1-5; 8 bases agree with TRBD1. The CDR3 is 14 amino acids. V trimming: 11 bases; J trimming: 7 bases; junction bases outside the gene matches: 13. The germline V gene has CDR1 MNHEY and CDR2 SVGAGI.

V and J are TRBV27 and TRBJ1-2; D is possibly TRBD1 (5 bases). V was pared by 3 bases and J by 3 bases, with 14 bases between. CDR1 and CDR2 (germline): MNHEY, SMNVEV (reference sequence). The CDR3 has 15 residues. The CDR3 loop reads CASSLAGSFDYGYTF. CDR3 nucleotide sequence: TGTGCCAGCAGTTTGGCAGGGTCATTTGACTATGGCTACACCTTC.

This sequence joins TRBV5-5 and TRBJ1-5; 8 nucleotides align to TRBD1. Germline-derived CDR1 and CDR2 are SGHKS and YYEKEE (reference sequence). This CDR3 contains 15 residues. The trim removed 3 bases at V and 1 base at J, leaving 3 bases unmatched. CDR3 DNA: TGTGCCAGCAGCTGGACAGGGCTCAGCAATCAGCCCCAGCATTTT. It encodes CASSWTGLSNQPQHF.

The gene calls are TRBV7-7 and TRBJ2-7; TRBD1 matches at 9 bases. Germline V gene lookup returns CDR1 SSHAT and CDR2 FNYEAQ (reference sequence). Trimming took 1 base from V and 6 from J; bases not matched to a gene: 1. The CDR3 length is 13 residues. The CDR3 bases are TGTGCCAGCAGCTTAGGGACAGGGGCCGAGCAGTACTTC. The encoded protein is CASSLGTGAEQYF.

This chain connects TRBV4-3 to TRBJ1-1; no reliable D call. With 0 bases removed from V and 0 bases from J, the gap between germline ends came to 11 bases. This CDR3 has 16 residues. Per the germline V gene, CDR1 is LGHNA and CDR2 is YSLEER. CDR3: CASSQDRSSLNTEAFF. The CDR3 nucleotides are TGCGCCAGCAGCCAAGACCGGTCCTCCTTGAACACTGAAGCTTTCTTT.

By sample share, this clone is large. This chain links TRBV6-5 with TRBJ1-5, with a weak D call TRBD1 (5 bases). This CDR3 contains 15 residues. V lost 5 bases and J 3 bases, leaving 14 bases between the germline ends. Germline CDR1 is MNHEY and CDR2 is SVGAGI. This CDR3 is CASSRTPGDNQPQHF. CDR3 in DNA: TGTGCCAGCAGTCGGACCCCGGGGGACAATCAGCCCCAGCATTTT.

CDR3 amino acids: CASSRGLAGGITYEQYF. In DNA form, the CDR3 reads TGTGCCAGCAGCCGCGGACTAGCGGGGGGCATTACCTACGAGCAGTACTTC. The chain couples TRBV5-4 to TRBJ2-7, with TRBD2 matching over 14 bases. This CDR3 spans 17 amino acids. Germline values: CDR1 SGHNT, CDR2 YYREEE (reference sequence). V lost 4 bases and J lost 2; bases outside the gene matches: 8. The complete variable domain, with remaining parts taken from reference TRBV5-4 and TRBJ2-7, reads ETGVTQSPTHLIKTRGQQVTLRCSSQSGHNTVSWYQQALGQGPQFIFQYYREEENGRGNFPPRFSGLQFPNYSSELNVNALELDDSALYLCASSRGLAGGITYEQYFGPGTRLTVT.

This chain uses TRBV30 with TRBJ2-2; D remains unclear. Germline V CDR1 and CDR2: GTSNPN, SVGIG (reference sequence). V lost 1 base, J lost 7 bases, and 7 bases lay in between. This CDR3 spans 12 amino acids. CDR3 protein: CAWSGYSGELFF. In DNA, the CDR3 is TGTGCCTGGAGTGGTTACAGCGGGGAGCTGTTTTTT.

The genes are TRBV5-1 and TRBJ2-1, with 9 bases matching TRBD1. Trimming at V came to 4 bases and at J to 8 bases, leaving 13 bases not matched to a gene. The germline V gene has CDR1 SGHRS and CDR2 YFSETQ. The CDR3 covers 16 residues. The CDR3 bases are TGCGCCAGCAGCCCTGACCCGGGACAGGGAACCGATGAGCAGTTCTTC. Encoded protein: CASSPDPGQGTDEQFF.

The chain links TRBV10-3 to TRBJ1-2; the D gene is possibly TRBD1 (6 bases). CDR3 length equals 15 residues. Germline CDR1 ENHRY, CDR2 SYGVKD. V dropped 4 bases and J dropped 5 bases, with 17 bases sitting between them. For the CDR3, the DNA is TGTGCCATCAGTGGCTACAGGGACCTCGGGTATGGCTACACCTTC. Its protein product is CAISGYRDLGYGYTF.

The chain recombines TRBV4-1 with TRBJ1-4; D is ambiguous. V lost 1 base and J lost 7, with 10 bases in between. CDR3 length equals 14 residues. Germline CDR1 MGHRA, CDR2 YSYEKL. CDR3 region: CASSQVPAGEKLFF. CDR3 coding DNA: TGCGCCAGCAGCCAAGTTCCGGCGGGTGAAAAACTGTTTTTT.

V is TRBV19 and J is TRBJ1-2, with no clear D. The CDR3 extends over 15 amino acids. Germline V gene data show CDR1 as LNHDA and CDR2 as SQIVND (reference sequence). Trimming took off 2 bases at V and 10 bases at J, with 20 bases between the two ends. This CDR3 reads CASSIRVDWKIHYTF. CDR3 coding DNA: TGTGCCAGTAGTATAAGGGTGGACTGGAAAATCCACTACACCTTC.

V gene TRBV7-2 combines with J gene TRBJ2-2, with a weak D call TRBD2 (6 bases). The ends were cut back, 3 bases at V and 2 bases at J, with 10 bases in the middle. The length of the CDR3 is 15 residues. The V gene's germline CDR1 is SGHTA and CDR2 FQGNSA. DNA for the CDR3: TGTGCCAGCAGCTTCGGGACTCCTAACACCGGGGAGCTGTTTTTT. As protein: CASSFGTPNTGELFF.

In its sample, this clone was seen once. The chain recombines TRBV3-1 (or the pseudogene TRBV3-2) with TRBJ2-7; D is uncertain. CDR1 LGHDT and CDR2 YNNKEL come from the germline V gene (reference sequence). The length of the CDR3 is 13 residues. V lost 4 bases to trimming and J lost 6 bases, with 13 bases between them. In nucleotides, the CDR3 is TGTGCCAGCAGCCTTCGTCTGGCGGCCGAGCAGTACTTC. This encodes CASSLRLAAEQYF.

This clone was recorded only once. This sequence joins TRBV29-1 and TRBJ1-2; 9 bases agree with TRBD1. Per the germline V gene, CDR1 is SQVTM and CDR2 is ANQGSEA. The CDR3 is made up of 14 amino acids. With 3 bases clipped from V and 4 bases from J, the junction kept 6 bases outside the gene matches. CDR3 sequence (DNA): TGCAGCGTTGACACAGGGGGCGCCGGCTATGGCTACACCTTC. Translated: CSVDTGGAGYGYTF.

The chain uses TRBV7-9 and TRBJ1-1, with a possible D match to TRBD1 (5 bases). Germline CDR1 reads SEHNR; CDR2 reads FQNEAQ (reference sequence). This CDR3 is built from 15 residues. Trimming cost V 4 bases and J 11 bases, with 23 bases left between them. This CDR3 reads CASSYLDLRDPRAFF. In DNA, the CDR3 is TGTGCCAGCAGCTATTTGGACCTGCGGGACCCGAGGGCTTTCTTT.

The genes are TRBV28 and TRBJ2-3, with D perhaps TRBD2 (7 bases). The V end was cut by 6 bases, the J end by 4 bases, with 17 bases between. This CDR3 is built from 15 residues. CDR1 is MDHEN and CDR2 is SYDVKM in the germline V gene. The DNA of the CDR3 is TGTGCCAGCAGGGAATTAGGGGGGGCCCCAGATACGCAGTATTTT. Translation gives CASRELGGAPDTQYF. Combining the CDR3 with reference TRBV28 and TRBJ2-3 gives the whole variable domain DVKVTQSSRYLVKRTGEKVFLECVQDMDHENMFWYRQDPGLGLRLIYFSYDVKMKEKGDIPEGYSVSREKKERFSLILESASTNQTSMYLCASRELGGAPDTQYFGPGTRLTVL.

The genes are TRBV7-3 and TRBJ2-1; no definite D call. Germline values: CDR1 SGHTA, CDR2 FQGTGA. The CDR3 has 14 residues. Trimming left V 0 bases short and J 5 bases short, with 8 bases between. The CDR3 here is CASSLTYRDNEQFF. As DNA, the CDR3 is TGTGCCAGCAGCTTAACTTACCGAGACAATGAGCAGTTCTTC.

V and J are TRBV7-2 and TRBJ1-2; maybe TRBD1 (6 bases). Looked up from germline, CDR1 is SGHTA and CDR2 is FQGNSA. This CDR3 comprises 12 residues. Trimming left V 6 bases short and J 5 bases short, with 10 bases between. The CDR3 loop is CASRLTGYGYTF. The DNA of the CDR3 is TGTGCCAGCAGGTTAACAGGGTATGGCTACACCTTC.